This TCR beta chain was found in a study of CD4 T cells in relation to SARS-CoV-2 and coronaviruses. TCRdb's table, derived via immunoSEQ multiplex PCR, lists solely in-frame clones and lacks some. The table records roughly 57,000 clones, roughly 89% of them present only once. CD4+ T cells from unexposed donors were obtained before the COVID-19 pandemic (2011-2018). CDR3 size: 14 residues. Germline values: CDR1 SGHRS, CDR2 YFSETQ. The germline V and J ends were trimmed by 3 bases and 4 bases, with 12 bases remaining between them. The genes are TRBV5-1 and TRBJ2-3; D gene ambiguous. This clonotype was obtained from a human donor in good health. Sequences were obtained from memory CD4+ T cells from PBMCs. The chain's CDR3 is CASSSGGRADTQYF. DNA of the CDR3: TGCGCCAGCAGCTCCGGCGGTAGGGCAGATACGCAGTATTTT.